This TCR beta chain was recovered during a study of spatial heterogeneity in lung cancer. This clonotype is categorized as medium-sized (0.01 to 0.1%). Its matching antigen is unknown. Within a library made for alpha chains, this beta chain is off target, and its count is uninformative. Every TCR cDNA molecule carried a tag that served as a unique molecular identifier. TCRdb ran MiXCR on the 5' RACE reads and lists one entry per CDR3 protein. The sample has about 1,700 distinct CDR3 sequences, around 20% seen once; the top ten hold roughly a fifth. Germline CDR1 SGHVS, CDR2 FQNEAQ. V gave up 3 bases and J gave up 7 bases, with 9 bases separating them. The CDR3 totals 12 residues. Findings of the study overall: It was found that expanded intratumoral alpha and beta TCR counts tracked tumor mutation counts. Tallies of expanded TCRs, which were sorted into ubiquitous and regional groups, correlated with counts of ubiquitous and regional nonsynonymous mutations, respectively.

Time point specified: sample taken at primary tumor resection. The genes are TRBV7-8 and TRBJ2-5; D gene uncertain. This clonotype originated in a male donor with early-stage non-small cell lung cancer. Sequenced material: lung tumor tissue, taken at surgery. CDR3 loop: CASSLVPGTQYF. In DNA, the CDR3 is TGTGCCAGCAGCTTGGTGCCTGGGACCCAGTACTTC.